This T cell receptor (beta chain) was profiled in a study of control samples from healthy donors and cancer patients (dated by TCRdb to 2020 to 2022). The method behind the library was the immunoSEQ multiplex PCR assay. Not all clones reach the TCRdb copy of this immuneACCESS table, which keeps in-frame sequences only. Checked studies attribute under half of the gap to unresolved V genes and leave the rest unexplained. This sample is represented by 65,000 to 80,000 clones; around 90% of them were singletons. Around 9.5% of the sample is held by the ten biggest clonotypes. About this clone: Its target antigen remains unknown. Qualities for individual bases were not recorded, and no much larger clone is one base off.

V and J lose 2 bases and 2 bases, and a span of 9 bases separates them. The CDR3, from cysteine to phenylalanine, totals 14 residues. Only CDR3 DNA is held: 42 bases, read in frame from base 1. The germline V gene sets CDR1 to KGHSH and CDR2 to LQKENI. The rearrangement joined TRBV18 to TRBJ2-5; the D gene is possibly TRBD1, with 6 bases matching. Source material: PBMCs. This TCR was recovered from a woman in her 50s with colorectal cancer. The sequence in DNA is TGTGCCAGCTCACCAAACGGACAGCAAGAGACCCAGTACTTC. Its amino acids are CASSPNGQQETQYF.